One and the same sample provided the 23 T cell receptor beta chains below, sequenced in a study of Graves' ophthalmopathy and Graves' hyperthyroidism. Scientists amplified the TCR beta CDR3 regions from RNA transcripts. The workflow started with a first-round RT-PCR run with HTBI primers and then moved on to a second-round multiplex PCR. TCRdb analysed the multiplex PCR reads with MiXCR anew, one entry per CDR3 protein. The sample records 500,000 to 700,000 distinct CDR3 sequences, about 35% being singletons. The sequencing input was peripheral blood or thyroid tissue (not recorded which). The origin of the receptors is an adult man with Graves' hyperthyroidism.

Only one count was recorded for this clonotype. The chain carries TRBV7-2 and TRBJ2-3; TRBD1 agrees at 10 bases. Losses at the gene ends were 2 bases for V and 5 bases for J; bases not matched to a gene: 4. The length of the CDR3 is 15 residues. Germline assignment: CDR1 SGHTA and CDR2 FQGNSA. In nucleotides, the CDR3 is TGTGCCAGCAGCTTAATGGGACAGGGGTTAGATACGCAGTATTTT. It yields the protein CASSLMGQGLDTQYF.

This clonotype showed up just once. The junction does not match germline at one end; this may be a read error. This chain connects TRBV7-2 to TRBJ1-4, with 8 bases that match TRBD1. From germline, CDR1 is SGHTA and CDR2 FQGNSA. This CDR3 region has 11 residues. The CDR3, as DNA: TGCGCCAGCAGCTTGGACAGGGTACTGTTTTTT. This codes for CASSLDRVLFF.

Worth noting for this clonotype: This may stem from a read error, because a much larger clone lies one nucleotide away. The chain combines TRBV2 with TRBJ1-1; the D is unclear. The CDR3 runs 12 residues. With 2 bases removed from V and 10 bases from J, the gap between germline ends came to 11 bases. Germline-derived CDR1 and CDR2 are SNHLY and FYNNEI. CDR3 in DNA: TGTGCCAGCAGTGAATGTGGATTAGGAGCTTTCTTT. Protein product: CASSECGLGAFF.

This clonotype has a handful of counts. V and J are TRBV20-1 and TRBJ1-4; D ambiguous. This CDR3 has 16 amino acids. Germline CDR1 DFQATT, CDR2 SNEGSKA (reference sequence). Deletions cut 0 bases from V and 6 bases from J, with 17 bases between. CDR3 amino acids: CSARDRSRTFDEKLFF. The CDR3 DNA follows: TGCAGTGCTAGAGATCGGTCGAGGACGTTCGATGAAAAACTGTTTTTT.

Ten or more counts support this clonotype. CDR3 nucleotides: TGTGCCAGCAGTTTAAGACAGGCGGAGACCCAGTACTTC. This codes for CASSLRQAETQYF. V is TRBV12-3 or TRBV12-4 and J is TRBJ2-5; a possible D gene is TRBD1 (6 bases). V lost 2 bases to trimming and J lost 5 bases, with 9 bases between them. There are 13 residues in the CDR3.

This clonotype has a count of ten or more. This rearrangement joins TRBV9 to TRBJ1-1, with TRBD1 matching 8 bases. The CDR3 is made up of 13 amino acids. Looked up from germline, CDR1 is SGDLS and CDR2 is YYNGEE. J lost 11 bases, V lost 4 bases, and 10 bases had no gene match. The CDR3 loop is CASSKGQAGLAFF. The CDR3 DNA is TGTGCCAGCAGCAAGGGACAGGCTGGATTGGCTTTCTTT.

This clonotype was detected a few times. The rearrangement uses TRBV4-1 and TRBJ1-6; D uncertain. Trimming removed 0 bases from V and 7 bases from J, with 10 bases in between. This CDR3 has 15 amino acids. Germline lookup yields CDR1 MGHRA and CDR2 YSYEKL. CDR3 sequence (DNA): TGCGCCAGCAGCCAAGATACGGTCTCCAATTCACCCCTCCACTTT. It specifies CASSQDTVSNSPLHF.

The CDR3 reads CSANPGQGSGKLFF. DNA of the CDR3: TGCAGTGCCAATCCGGGACAGGGGAGTGGAAAACTGTTTTTT. J is TRBJ1-4 and V is TRBV20-1; 10 bases align to TRBD1. This CDR3 region has 14 residues. The V and J ends lost 6 bases and 10 bases, in that order; junction bases with no gene match: 11. CDR1 is DFQATT, CDR2 SNEGSKA, per germline (reference sequence).

This clonotype was observed at least ten times. This chain joins TRBV29-1 and TRBJ2-1; TRBD1 might be the D (5 bases). In germline, CDR1 is SQVTM, CDR2 ANQGSEA. Deletions cut 4 bases from V and 12 bases from J, with 10 bases between. The CDR3 consists of 10 residues. The CDR3 loop reads CSVVVTVQFF. CDR3 DNA sequence: TGCAGCGTTGTGGTGACAGTGCAGTTCTTC.

This clonotype came up a few times. The chain is built from TRBV7-2 and TRBJ2-2; 9 bases line up with TRBD1. Germline CDR1 SGHTA, CDR2 FQGNSA. V dropped 5 bases and J dropped 4; count of bases not matched to a gene: 8. The CDR3 runs to 16 residues. The CDR3 is CASSTPGQGFTGELFF. CDR3 sequence (DNA): TGTGCCAGCAGCACACCGGGACAGGGTTTCACCGGGGAGCTGTTTTTT.

This clonotype was counted at least ten times. The chain joins TRBV7-9 to TRBJ1-6, with D uncertain. The CDR3 is 13 amino acids. Germline CDR1 and CDR2: SEHNR and FQNEAQ (reference sequence). The germline V and J ends were trimmed by 1 base and 9 bases, with 7 bases remaining between them. CDR3 in amino acids: CASSLEDSSPLHF. The DNA of the CDR3 is TGTGCCAGCAGCTTAGAGGATAGTTCACCCCTCCACTTT.

The gene calls are TRBV9 and TRBJ2-7, with TRBD1 identical over 10 bases. The junction had 7 bases not matched to a gene; V was cut back by 5 bases and J by 5 bases. Germline V gene sequence: CDR1 SGDLS, CDR2 YYNGEE. This CDR3 region has 14 residues. Here the CDR3 reads CASRTGTGAHEQYF. CDR3 sequence (DNA): TGTGCCAGCAGGACCGGGACAGGGGCCCACGAGCAGTACTTC. The complete variable domain, with remaining parts taken from reference TRBV9 and TRBJ2-7, reads DSGVTQTPKHLITATGQRVTLRCSPRSGDLSVYWYQQSLDQGLQFLIQYYNGEERAKGNILERFSAQQFPDLHSELNLSSLELGDSALYFCASRTGTGAHEQYFGPGTRLTVT.

This clonotype was found many times. The chain combines TRBV7-9 with TRBJ1-1; D remains ambiguous. Germline V gene sequence: CDR1 SEHNR, CDR2 FQNEAQ (reference sequence). This CDR3 has 13 amino acids. The V gene lost 4 bases and the J gene lost 5 bases, with 11 bases spanning the gap. CDR3 nucleotides: TGTGCCAGCAGCTCAGAAGGGTGGACTGAAGCTTTCTTT. Its translation is CASSSEGWTEAFF.

The table lists this clonotype with a count of one. The rearrangement links TRBV10-3 to TRBJ2-7, with D tentatively TRBD1 (6 bases). The germline V gene has CDR1 ENHRY and CDR2 SYGVKD. V was trimmed by 8 bases and J by 0 bases, leaving 11 bases between them. The CDR3 spans 13 residues. The CDR3 region is CAIAAGASYEQYF. In nucleotides, the CDR3 is TGTGCCATCGCCGCAGGGGCCTCCTACGAGCAGTACTTC.

This clonotype was seen more than once but under ten times. One junction end does not reproduce the germline sequence, and a read error may be involved. V gene TRBV7-9 combines with J gene TRBJ2-2; D might be TRBD1 (6 bases). The V gene's germline CDR1 is SEHNR and CDR2 FQNEAQ (reference sequence). The CDR3 has 18 residues. The CDR3 coding sequence is TGCGCCAGCAGCCAAGACCCAGGGGCAGCTATTAACACCGGGGAGCTGTTTTTT. Amino acids: CASSQDPGAAINTGELFF.

Concerning this clonotype itself: With a much larger clone just one base away, this may be a read error. This chain uses TRBV5-6 with TRBJ2-7, with D maybe TRBD2 (5 bases). The CDR3 contains 14 residues. CDR1 is SGHDT, CDR2 YYEEEE, per germline. V lost 0 bases and J 3 bases, leaving 10 bases between the germline ends. This CDR3 reads CASSLGGIFYEQYF. The CDR3 DNA follows: TGTGCCAGCAGCTTGGGAGGGATATTCTACGAGCAGTACTTC.

This CDR3 is CAISELQGLMINQPQHF. The CDR3 bases are TGTGCCATCAGTGAGCTGCAGGGTCTCATGATCAATCAGCCCCAGCATTTT. The gene calls are TRBV10-3 and TRBJ1-5, with D maybe TRBD1 (5 bases). Germline V gene sequence: CDR1 ENHRY, CDR2 SYGVKD. V lost 2 bases and J lost 3, with 17 bases in between. The CDR3 sequence is 17 residues long.

The chain is built from TRBV2 and TRBJ1-2; D unresolved. V lost 1 base to trimming and J lost 2 bases, with 8 bases between them. There are 14 residues in the CDR3. The germline gives CDR1 SNHLY, CDR2 FYNNEI. DNA of the CDR3: TGTGCCAGCAGTGAAGGGCGCGAAAACTATGGCTACACCTTC. The encoded protein is CASSEGRENYGYTF.

The chain combines TRBV7-2 with TRBJ1-1, with D perhaps TRBD1 (5 bases). Germline CDR1 reads SGHTA; CDR2 reads FQGNSA. The CDR3 consists of 14 residues. V was pared by 1 base and J by 4 bases, with 10 bases between. CDR3 sequence: CASSLGIGATEAFF. The CDR3 coding sequence is TGTGCCAGCAGCTTAGGGATAGGGGCCACTGAAGCTTTCTTT.

Concerning this clonotype itself: The CDR3 does not end in the conserved phenylalanine or tryptophan, so this is likely a read error. This chain uses TRBV19 with TRBJ1-1; D is undetermined. This CDR3 comprises 14 residues. Germline CDR1 LNHDA, CDR2 SQIVND (reference sequence). The V end was cut by 3 bases, the J end by 2 bases, with 10 bases between. The CDR3 reads CASSIFHSNTEAFS. The CDR3 DNA sequence: TGTGCCAGTAGTATTTTTCACAGCAACACTGAAGCTTTCTCT.

This chain connects TRBV25-1 to TRBJ1-4, with D maybe TRBD1 (6 bases). The V end lost 1 base, the J end lost 0 bases, and 18 bases lay between the germline ends. The CDR3 has 19 amino acids. Germline CDR1 MGHDK, CDR2 SYGVNS. Here the CDR3 DNA reads TGTGCCAGCAGTGAATGGGTAGGGGGGACAATCGCAACTAATGAAAAACTGTTTTTT. Translated: CASSEWVGGTIATNEKLFF.

This clonotype was detected many times. This may be a read error, as it is one base from a much larger clone. The chain combines TRBV5-8 with TRBJ2-5; D unresolved. CDR3 length: 11 residues. Germline CDR1 is SGHTS and CDR2 is YDEGEE. The V end was cut by 2 bases, the J end by 4 bases, with 3 bases between. The CDR3 sequence: CASSFAETQYF. CDR3 nucleotide sequence: TGTGCCAGCAGCTTTGCAGAGACCCAGTACTTC.

This sequence joins TRBV10-3 and TRBJ2-3; D is uncertain. The CDR3 runs to 12 residues. V was cut by 3 bases and J by 4 bases, with 5 bases left in between. Germline-derived CDR1 and CDR2 are ENHRY and SYGVKD. The CDR3 DNA is TGTGCCATCAGTGAAAGACCAGATACGCAGTATTTT. Residues: CAISERPDTQYF.